Sequencing of this TCR beta chain was carried out in a study of technical replicates of blood from a handful of donors. CDR3 length: 14 amino acids. V was pared by 4 bases and J by 1 base, with 11 bases between. Germline CDR1 is SGHRS and CDR2 is YFSETQ. TCRdb keeps only in-frame clones here, not all; method: immunoSEQ multiplex PCR. The sample consists of approximately 70,000 clones, around 95% of them appearing once. This clone was detected only a few times. V gene TRBV5-1 combines with J gene TRBJ1-1, with D possibly being TRBD1 (5 bases). The receptor's source is a human donor in good health. The sequencing input was T cells isolated from PBMCs. The CDR3 sequence is CASSPEGQNTEAFF. DNA of the CDR3: TGCGCCAGCAGCCCGGAGGGGCAGAACACTGAAGCTTTCTTT.